This record looks at one T cell receptor (beta chain) sequence and its context. Its antigen is not known. This specimen comes from a study of siplizumab effects on memory and regulatory T cells. Notes on the study in general: An assignable phenotype, naive or memory, was missing from roughly 80-95% of proliferating CD4+ or CD8+ clones.

This CDR3 spans 16 amino acids. The germline gives CDR1 SGHNT, CDR2 YENEEA. V lost 1 base, J lost 5 bases, and 8 bases stayed unmatched. Roughly 94,000 TCR templates were assayed per sample. Assay used: immunoSEQ multiplex PCR; TCRdb lists only in-frame clones, some missing. The sample consists of some 97,000 clones, around 90% of them appearing once. Sample: Tregs sorted from blood. The chain employs TRBV11-3 and TRBJ2-7; TRBD1 matches at 10 bases. The receptor comes from a human donor in good health. CDR3 region: CASSLGSGTGEDEQYF. CDR3 DNA sequence: TGTGCCAGCAGCTTAGGTTCCGGGACAGGGGAGGACGAGCAGTACTTC.